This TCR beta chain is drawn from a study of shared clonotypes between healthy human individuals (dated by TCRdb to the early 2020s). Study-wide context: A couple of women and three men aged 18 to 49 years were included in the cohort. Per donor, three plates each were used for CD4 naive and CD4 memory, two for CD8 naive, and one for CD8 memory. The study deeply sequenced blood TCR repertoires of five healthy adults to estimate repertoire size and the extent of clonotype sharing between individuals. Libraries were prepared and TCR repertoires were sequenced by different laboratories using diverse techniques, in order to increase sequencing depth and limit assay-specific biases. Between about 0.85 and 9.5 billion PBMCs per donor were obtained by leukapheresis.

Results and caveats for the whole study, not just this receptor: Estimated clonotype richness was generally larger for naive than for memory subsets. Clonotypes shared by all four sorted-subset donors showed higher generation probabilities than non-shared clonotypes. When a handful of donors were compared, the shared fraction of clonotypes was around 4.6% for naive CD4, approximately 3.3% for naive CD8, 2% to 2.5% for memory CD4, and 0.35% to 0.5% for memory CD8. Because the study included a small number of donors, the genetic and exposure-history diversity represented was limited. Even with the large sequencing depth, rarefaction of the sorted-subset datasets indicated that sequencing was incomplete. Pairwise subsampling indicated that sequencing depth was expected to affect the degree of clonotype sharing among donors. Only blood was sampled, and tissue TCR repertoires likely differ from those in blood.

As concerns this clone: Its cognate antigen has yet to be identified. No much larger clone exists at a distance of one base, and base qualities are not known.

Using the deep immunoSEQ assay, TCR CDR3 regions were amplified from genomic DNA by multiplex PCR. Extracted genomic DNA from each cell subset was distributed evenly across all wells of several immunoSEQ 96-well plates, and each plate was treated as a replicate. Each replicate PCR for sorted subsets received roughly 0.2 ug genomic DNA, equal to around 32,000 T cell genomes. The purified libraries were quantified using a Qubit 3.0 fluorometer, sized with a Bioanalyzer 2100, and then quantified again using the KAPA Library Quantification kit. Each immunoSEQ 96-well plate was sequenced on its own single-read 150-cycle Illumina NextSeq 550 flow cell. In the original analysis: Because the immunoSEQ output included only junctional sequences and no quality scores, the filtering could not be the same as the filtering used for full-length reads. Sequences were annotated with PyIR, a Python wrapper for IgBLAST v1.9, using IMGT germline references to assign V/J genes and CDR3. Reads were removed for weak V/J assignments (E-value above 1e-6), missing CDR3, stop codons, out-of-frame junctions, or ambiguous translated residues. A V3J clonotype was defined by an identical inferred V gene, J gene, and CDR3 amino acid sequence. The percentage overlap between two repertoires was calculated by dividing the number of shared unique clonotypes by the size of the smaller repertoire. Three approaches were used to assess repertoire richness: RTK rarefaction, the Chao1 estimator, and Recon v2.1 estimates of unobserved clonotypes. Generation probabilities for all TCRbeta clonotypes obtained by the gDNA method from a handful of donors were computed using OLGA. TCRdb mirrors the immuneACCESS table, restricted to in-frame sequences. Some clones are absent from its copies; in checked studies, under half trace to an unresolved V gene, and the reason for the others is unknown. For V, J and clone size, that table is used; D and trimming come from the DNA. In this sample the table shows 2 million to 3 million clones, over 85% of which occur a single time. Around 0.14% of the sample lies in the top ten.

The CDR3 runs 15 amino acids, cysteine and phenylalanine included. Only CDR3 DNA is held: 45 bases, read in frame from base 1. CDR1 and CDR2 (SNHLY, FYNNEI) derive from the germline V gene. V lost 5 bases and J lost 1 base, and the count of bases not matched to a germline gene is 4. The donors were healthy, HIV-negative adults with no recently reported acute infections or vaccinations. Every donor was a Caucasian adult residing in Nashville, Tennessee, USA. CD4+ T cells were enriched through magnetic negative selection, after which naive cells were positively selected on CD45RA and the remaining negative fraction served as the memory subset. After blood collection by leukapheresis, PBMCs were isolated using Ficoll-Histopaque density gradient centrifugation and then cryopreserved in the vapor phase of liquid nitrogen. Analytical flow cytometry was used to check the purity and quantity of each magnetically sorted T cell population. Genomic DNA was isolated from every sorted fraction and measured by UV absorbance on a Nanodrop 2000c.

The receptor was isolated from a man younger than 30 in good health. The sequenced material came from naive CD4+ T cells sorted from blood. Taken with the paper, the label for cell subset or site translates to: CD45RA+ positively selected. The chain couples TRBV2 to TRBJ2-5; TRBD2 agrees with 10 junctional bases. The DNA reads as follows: TGTGCCAGCAGTAGAGCGGGGGGGCTCCAAGAGACCCAGTACTTC. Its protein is CASSRAGGLQETQYF.